This T cell receptor beta chain comes out of a study of blood T cell repertoires in COVID-19. Across the whole study: Collection of acute and convalescent COVID-19 samples took place in the United States, Italy and Spain. Sample material is recorded as cDNA or gDNA derived from T cells, B-cell-depleted T cells, or PBMCs.

V gave up 4 bases and J gave up 4 bases, with 14 bases separating them. CDR3 length: 14 residues. Germline values: CDR1 LGHDT, CDR2 YNNKEL (reference sequence). Per the authors' pipeline: The assay estimated nucleated cells by amplifying reference gene primers. Using immunoSEQ multiplex PCR, the repertoire was profiled, and TCRdb retains in-frame clones only, with some absent. For V, J and clone size, that table is used; D and trimming come from the DNA. The table includes about 210,000 clones, under 85% detected once. Enrollment of patients from Seattle took place during active infection, with longitudinal follow-up.

Specimen: peripheral blood. The chain uses TRBV3-1 (or the pseudogene TRBV3-2) and TRBJ2-7, with D perhaps TRBD1 (5 bases). The origin of this receptor is a woman older than 75 with COVID-19, enrolled during active disease. The CDR3 DNA is TGTGCCAGCAGCCTCAAGGGGCTCTTGTACGAGCAGTACTTC. Translation: CASSLKGLLYEQYF.